Listed here are 29 T cell receptor beta chains from one sample, sequenced in a study of cytomegalovirus exposure and HLA in healthy donors. In the PCR, 60 Vbeta and 13 Jbeta primers were used. This table comes from immunoSEQ multiplex PCR, and its TCRdb copy is limited to in-frame clones, with some not included. The sample records about 160,000 clones, about 80% being singletons. Sequencing used PBMCs. The receptors come from a man between 35 and 55 years old in good health and CMV-seronegative.

This chain uses TRBV14 with TRBJ2-7; weak D call: TRBD2 (5 bases). The CDR3 has 16 residues. Germline CDR1 reads SGHDN; CDR2 reads FVKESK. V shed 1 base and J shed 0 bases, with 13 bases lying between them. CDR3 loop: CASSQAGLLSSYEQYF. In DNA, the CDR3 is TGTGCCAGCAGCCAAGCCGGACTTTTAAGCTCCTACGAGCAGTACTTC.

This chain links TRBV14 with TRBJ2-2; D unresolved. This CDR3 has 13 amino acids. Trimming pared 1 base from V and 7 bases from J, leaving 7 bases between. The germline V gene has CDR1 SGHDN and CDR2 FVKESK. DNA for the CDR3: TGTGCCAGCAGCCAAGTTGTCCACGGGGAGCTGTTTTTT. Its protein is CASSQVVHGELFF.

The chain employs TRBV27 and TRBJ2-1; 9 bases match TRBD1. The V segment lost 6 bases and the J segment 9 bases; nucleotides outside the gene matches: 9. Looked up from germline, CDR1 is MNHEY and CDR2 is SMNVEV (reference sequence). The CDR3 totals 14 residues. CDR3 loop: CASSSGQGSSEQFF. Here the CDR3 DNA reads TGTGCCAGCAGCTCGGGACAGGGAAGTAGTGAGCAGTTCTTC.

J is TRBJ1-4 and V is TRBV28; the D gene is possibly TRBD1 (5 bases). The CDR3 is 16 residues long. Germline CDR1 reads MDHEN; CDR2 reads SYDVKM. V shed 6 bases and J shed 3 bases, with 17 bases lying between them. In DNA, the CDR3 is TGTGCCAGCAGCCGTAGACAGCCACAGTCTAATGAAAAACTGTTTTTT. This sequence encodes CASSRRQPQSNEKLFF.

The chain links TRBV5-4 to TRBJ2-7; 8 positions agree with TRBD2. The V gene end was trimmed by 3 bases and the J gene end by 4 bases; junction bases not matched to a gene: 6. Looked up from germline, CDR1 is SGHNT and CDR2 is YYREEE (reference sequence). The CDR3 consists of 14 residues. CDR3 residues: CASSSGTRMYEQYF. The CDR3 nucleotides read TGTGCCAGCAGCTCCGGGACTAGGATGTACGAGCAGTACTTC.

The chain recombines TRBV7-2 with TRBJ2-1, with 8 bases lining up with TRBD2. Unmatched junction bases numbered 7, after V lost 2 bases and J lost 10 bases. Per the germline V gene, CDR1 is SGHTA and CDR2 is FQGNSA. CDR3 length: 14 residues. CDR3: CASSLREGRREQFF. CDR3 nucleotides: TGTGCCAGCAGCTTACGGGAGGGGAGGAGGGAGCAGTTCTTC.

The V gene is TRBV4-2, the J gene TRBJ2-5; the D is unclear. V shed 1 base and J shed 1 base, with 7 bases lying between them. The CDR3 has 14 amino acids. Germline V gene lookup returns CDR1 LGHNA and CDR2 YNFKEQ. As DNA, the CDR3 is TGTGCCAGCAGCCAAGGCCCCGGCCAAGAGACCCAGTACTTC. Amino acids: CASSQGPGQETQYF.

The chain joins TRBV5-5 to TRBJ1-1; 7 bases align to TRBD1. V gave up 5 bases and J gave up 5 bases; unmatched junction bases: 12. Per the germline V gene, CDR1 is SGHKS and CDR2 is YYEKEE (reference sequence). The CDR3 sequence is 15 residues long. The CDR3 DNA sequence: TGTGCCAGCAGATTCGCCCGACAGGGATCTACTGAAGCTTTCTTT. Protein sequence: CASRFARQGSTEAFF.

Only a few counts were recorded for this clone. One end of the junction does not line up with germline, which may come from a read error. The genes are TRBV30 and TRBJ1-1, with D perhaps TRBD1 (5 bases). The CDR3 has 13 amino acids. The germline V gene encodes CDR1 GTSNPN and CDR2 SVGIG (reference sequence). The DNA for the CDR3 is TGTGCCTGGAGTGTACCTTTCATCGTCCGGGGGATCTTT. It is translated as CAWSVPFIVRGIF.

The chain combines TRBV5-1 with TRBJ2-5; TRBD1 matches at 7 bases. The V and J ends lost 4 bases and 2 bases, in that order; junction bases with no gene match: 5. Germline assignment: CDR1 SGHRS and CDR2 YFSETQ. CDR3 length equals 14 residues. DNA for the CDR3: TGCGCCAGCAGCACGGGACAGCCACAAGAGACCCAGTACTTC. It yields the protein CASSTGQPQETQYF.

The V gene is TRBV5-5, the J gene TRBJ2-7, with TRBD2 matching over 8 bases. This CDR3 has 13 amino acids. Trimming removed 10 bases from V and 2 bases from J; junction bases left unmatched: 8. Germline V lookup: CDR1 SGHKS, CDR2 YYEKEE (reference sequence). The CDR3 is CASHRGGPYEQYF. In DNA form, the CDR3 reads TGTGCCTCACATCGGGGGGGTCCCTACGAGCAGTACTTC.

This chain uses TRBV28 with TRBJ2-1; perhaps TRBD2 as D (6 bases). Between the trimmed V and J ends, which lost 3 bases and 0 bases, there was a span of 18 bases. Germline values: CDR1 MDHEN, CDR2 SYDVKM. This CDR3 contains 18 residues. CDR3: CASSLLASVLSSYNEQFF. In nucleotides, the CDR3 is TGTGCCAGCAGTTTGTTGGCTAGCGTATTAAGCTCCTACAATGAGCAGTTCTTC.

The table lists this clone with a few counts. The CDR3 sequence: CATNPGQGKYEQYF. CDR3 coding DNA: TGTGCCACCAACCCGGGACAGGGGAAGTACGAGCAGTACTTC. This sequence joins TRBV15 and TRBJ2-7; 10 bases match TRBD1. The V gene's germline CDR1 is LNHNV and CDR2 YYDKDF (reference sequence). This CDR3 has 14 amino acids. With V trimmed by 7 bases and J by 4 bases, 7 bases remained unmatched.

The chain is built from TRBV27 and TRBJ2-7; TRBD1 agrees at 12 bases. V lost 6 bases to trimming and J lost 1 base; unmatched junction nucleotides: 4. The length of the CDR3 is 15 residues. CDR1 is MNHEY, CDR2 SMNVEV, per germline (reference sequence). The CDR3 DNA reads TGTGCCAGCAGCTGGGGACAGGGGGCTTCCTACGAGCAGTACTTC. Protein sequence: CASSWGQGASYEQYF.

The gene calls are TRBV7-9 and TRBJ2-6, with 8 bases that match TRBD2. This CDR3 has 16 amino acids. Trimming removed 5 bases from V and 4 bases from J; junction bases left unmatched: 7. The germline V gene encodes CDR1 SEHNR and CDR2 FQNEAQ (reference sequence). The CDR3: CASSPIGGVGANVLTF. For the CDR3, the DNA is TGTGCCAGCAGCCCGATCGGGGGGGTAGGGGCCAACGTCCTGACTTTC.

This chain uses TRBV28 with TRBJ2-1, with TRBD2 identical over 10 bases. V lost 5 bases to trimming and J lost 1 base; unmatched junction nucleotides: 5. CDR3 length equals 16 residues. Germline V CDR1 and CDR2: MDHEN, SYDVKM. CDR3 residues: CASSPGLADSYNEQFF. As DNA, the CDR3 is TGTGCCAGCAGTCCCGGACTAGCGGATTCCTACAATGAGCAGTTCTTC.

V usage is TRBV7-8 and J usage is TRBJ1-4, with 8 bases lining up with TRBD1. Germline CDR1 reads SGHVS; CDR2 reads FQNEAQ. The CDR3 has 15 residues. The V gene end was trimmed by 1 base and the J gene end by 6 bases; junction bases not matched to a gene: 4. The CDR3 DNA follows: TGTGCCAGCAGCTTAGGGACAGGGAGAGATGAAAAACTGTTTTTT. It yields the protein CASSLGTGRDEKLFF.

The rearrangement uses TRBV6-1 and TRBJ1-1, with TRBD1 matching over 7 bases. Germline V gene data show CDR1 as MNHNS and CDR2 as SASEGT. This CDR3 has 14 amino acids. V shed 5 bases and J 1 base; nucleotides not matched to a gene: 4. CDR3 sequence reads: CASSNRDRNTEAFF. CDR3 DNA sequence: TGTGCCAGCAGTAACCGGGACAGGAACACTGAAGCTTTCTTT.

The genes are TRBV7-2 and TRBJ2-7; TRBD2 is a possible D gene (5 bases). The V gene lost 3 bases and the J gene lost 2 bases, with 14 bases spanning the gap. The CDR3 has 15 amino acids. CDR1 SGHTA and CDR2 FQGNSA come from the germline V gene. The CDR3 DNA is TGTGCCAGCAGCTTGTCCGCCGGGATCGCCTACGAGCAGTACTTC. Protein product: CASSLSAGIAYEQYF.

The CDR3 DNA sequence: TGTGCCAGCAGCTTAGGGGGACAGGGTTATTACAATGAGCAGTTCTTC. Encoded protein: CASSLGGQGYYNEQFF. The rearrangement links TRBV11-3 to TRBJ2-1, with 9 positions matching TRBD1. The V gene's germline CDR1 is SGHNT and CDR2 YENEEA. This CDR3 is built from 16 residues. With 1 base clipped from V and 4 bases from J, the junction kept 5 bases outside the gene matches. Complete variable domain (other parts from reference TRBV11-3 and TRBJ2-1): EAGVVQSPRYKIIEKKQPVAFWCNPISGHNTLYWYLQNLGQGPELLIRYENEEAVDDSQLPKDRFSAERLKGVDSTLKIQPAELGDSAVYLCASSLGGQGYYNEQFFGPGTRLTVL.

The table lists this clone with a count of one. The V gene is TRBV11-3, the J gene TRBJ2-5, with 7 bases aligning to TRBD2. CDR1 and CDR2 (germline): SGHNT, YENEEA. V lost 2 bases to trimming and J lost 1 base; unmatched junction nucleotides: 4. This CDR3 has 15 amino acids. The CDR3 loop is CASSLRSSGQETQYF. CDR3 sequence (DNA): TGTGCCAGCAGCTTACGTTCTAGCGGCCAAGAGACCCAGTACTTC.

To note about this clone: At one of its ends the junction is not consistent with the germline gene, which may arise from a read error. The chain couples TRBV5-6 to TRBJ2-4; perhaps TRBD2 as D (5 bases). This CDR3 contains 13 residues. The germline V gene encodes CDR1 SGHDT and CDR2 YYEEEE. CDR3 residues: CASSLRRWNSQYF. For the CDR3, the DNA is TGTGCCAGCAGCTTGCGGAGGTGGAACAGTCAGTACTTC.

V usage is TRBV6-5 and J usage is TRBJ2-5, with 10 bases that match TRBD1. This CDR3 comprises 15 residues. The germline gives CDR1 MNHEY, CDR2 SVGAGI. V lost 5 bases, J lost 5 bases, and 8 bases stayed unmatched. Here the CDR3 reads CASSASGQGGETQYF. In nucleotides, the CDR3 is TGTGCCAGCAGTGCCTCCGGACAGGGGGGGGAGACCCAGTACTTC.

The rearrangement uses TRBV28 and TRBJ2-2; 10 bases match TRBD1. The CDR3 has 14 amino acids. Germline lookup yields CDR1 MDHEN and CDR2 SYDVKM. The trim removed 4 bases at V and 6 bases at J, leaving 2 bases unmatched. For the CDR3, the DNA is TGTGCCAGCAGTTGGACAGGGGGGCCCGGGGAGCTGTTTTTT. As protein: CASSWTGGPGELFF.

The chain uses TRBV7-9 and TRBJ2-7; D is perhaps TRBD2 (5 bases). Germline CDR1 is SEHNR and CDR2 is FQNEAQ (reference sequence). The CDR3 totals 14 residues. With 1 base removed from V and 2 bases from J, the gap between germline ends came to 9 bases. The CDR3 loop reads CASSLGRGPYEQYF. In DNA form, the CDR3 reads TGTGCCAGCAGCTTAGGTAGAGGGCCCTACGAGCAGTACTTC. The full variable domain, rest sourced from reference TRBV7-9 and TRBJ2-7, is DTGVSQNPRHKITKRGQNVTFRCDPISEHNRLYWYRQTLGQGPEFLTYFQNEAQLEKSRLLSDRFSAERPKGSFSTLEIQRTEQGDSAMYLCASSLGRGPYEQYFGPGTRLTVT.

A few counts support this clone. The CDR3 DNA sequence: TGCAGCGTTGCCAGGGGCGCGGACACTGAAGCTTTCTTT. It yields the protein CSVARGADTEAFF. The V gene is TRBV29-1, the J gene TRBJ1-1; D is perhaps TRBD1 (6 bases). Germline V gene data show CDR1 as SQVTM and CDR2 as ANQGSEA. The ends were cut back, 4 bases at V and 3 bases at J, with 12 bases in the middle. The CDR3 is 13 amino acids.

This clone was found a few times. V is TRBV19 and J is TRBJ1-5; D perhaps matches TRBD1 (5 bases). In germline, CDR1 is LNHDA, CDR2 SQIVND (reference sequence). The CDR3 loop spans 16 amino acids. V lost 2 bases to trimming and J lost 0 bases, with 11 bases between them. The DNA for the CDR3 is TGTGCCAGTAGTATAATCTCGGGGGGTAGCAATCAGCCCCAGCATTTT. Protein: CASSIISGGSNQPQHF.

The chain employs TRBV10-3 and TRBJ2-5, with unresolved D. The germline CDR1 and CDR2 sequences are ENHRY and SYGVKD. The CDR3 covers 12 residues. The CDR3 DNA is TGTGCTATCGGCTGGAGAAAAGAGACCCAGTACTTC. Translation: CAIGWRKETQYF.

The chain recombines TRBV18 with TRBJ2-5; D remains unclear. This CDR3 comprises 14 residues. CDR1 and CDR2 from the germline V gene are KGHSH and LQKENI. The V end was cut by 6 bases, the J end by 2 bases, with 13 bases between. The CDR3, as DNA: TGTGCCAGCTCTCCCAGACTCCTTCAAGAGACCCAGTACTTC. Protein sequence: CASSPRLLQETQYF.